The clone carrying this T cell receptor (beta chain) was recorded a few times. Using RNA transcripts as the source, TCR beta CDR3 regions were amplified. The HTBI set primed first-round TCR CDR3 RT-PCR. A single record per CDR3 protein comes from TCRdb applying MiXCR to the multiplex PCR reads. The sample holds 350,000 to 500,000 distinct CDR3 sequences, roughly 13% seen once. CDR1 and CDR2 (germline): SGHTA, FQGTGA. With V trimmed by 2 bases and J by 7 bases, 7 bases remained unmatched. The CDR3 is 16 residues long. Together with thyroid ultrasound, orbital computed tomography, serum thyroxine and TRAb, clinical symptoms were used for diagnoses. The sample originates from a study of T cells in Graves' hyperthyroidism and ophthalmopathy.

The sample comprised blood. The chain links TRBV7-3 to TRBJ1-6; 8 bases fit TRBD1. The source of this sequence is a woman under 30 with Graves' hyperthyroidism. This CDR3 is CASSLVLDRENSPLHF. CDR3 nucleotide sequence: TGTGCCAGCAGCTTAGTTCTGGACAGGGAAAATTCACCCCTCCACTTT.